This T cell receptor beta chain was sequenced in a study of T cells in tuberculosis. About the research overall: This South African cohort compared adolescents with or without latent tuberculosis against adults with active tuberculosis.

On this clone itself: No antigen is known for it.

Study results and limitations: Active tuberculosis TCR-alpha repertoires lay closer to GMM-specific TCRs than IGRA-negative controls, suggesting clonal expansion. Smaller alpha distances in active tuberculosis partly reflected shorter CDR3-alpha lengths.

The CDR3 is made up of 12 amino acids. V dropped 4 bases and J dropped 6; count of bases not matched to a gene: 3. Germline CDR1 SNHLY, CDR2 FYNNEI. Assay: immunoSEQ multiplex PCR; the TCRdb copy retains only in-frame clones and omits some. Of some 40,000 clones in the sample, around 96% are singletons; the top ten hold around 3.3%. The chain employs TRBV2 and TRBJ2-7; TRBD1 matches at 7 bases. This TCR was recovered from a donor between 10 and 35 years old with latent tuberculosis or without tuberculosis infection. Material: PBMCs. The DNA of the CDR3 is TGTGCCAGCAGTGTGACAGGGCTCGAGCAGTACTTC. Its protein product is CASSVTGLEQYF.